Following are 22 T cell receptor beta chains from one sample sequenced in a study of blood T cell repertoires in COVID-19. The protocol was immunoSEQ multiplex PCR, while the TCRdb copy is restricted to in-frame clones and leaves out a portion. This table has about 150,000 clones, roughly 89% appearing once. Sequencing was done on a sample of peripheral blood. All receptors come from a man aged 45-60 years with acute or convalescent COVID-19.

The chain combines TRBV19 with TRBJ1-2; D is perhaps TRBD1 (6 bases). The CDR3 is 15 amino acids. Per the germline V gene, CDR1 is LNHDA and CDR2 is SQIVND (reference sequence). Trimming removed 8 bases from V and 5 bases from J, with 21 bases in between. The CDR3 sequence is CASADYQGSRYGYTF. The CDR3 DNA follows: TGTGCCAGTGCAGACTACCAGGGGAGTCGATATGGCTACACCTTC.

The V call is TRBV2, the J call TRBJ1-2, with TRBD1 as a possible D gene (6 bases). The CDR3 has 14 amino acids. Trimming took 3 bases from V and 8 from J, leaving 16 bases between them. Germline values: CDR1 SNHLY, CDR2 FYNNEI. Here the CDR3 DNA reads TGTGCCAGCAGTGACTTTACAGGGACGGGCGGCTACACCTTC. Translating gives CASSDFTGTGGYTF.

The chain joins TRBV27 to TRBJ1-2; tentative D call: TRBD1 (5 bases). Germline-derived CDR1 and CDR2 are MNHEY and SMNVEV (reference sequence). Trimming took off 7 bases at V and 8 bases at J, with 20 bases between the two ends. The CDR3 has 14 residues. DNA for the CDR3: TGTGCCAGCAACTCGCGGGGGGGGATTGGGGGCTACACCTTC. This gives the protein CASNSRGGIGGYTF.

The chain recombines TRBV7-2 with TRBJ1-6; possibly TRBD1 for D (5 bases). Germline assignment: CDR1 SGHTA and CDR2 FQGNSA. CDR3 size: 14 residues. Trimming left V 5 bases short and J 13 bases short, with 18 bases between. The CDR3: CASSPTGVGQPLHF. DNA for the CDR3: TGTGCCAGCAGCCCAACAGGCGTAGGGCAGCCCCTCCACTTT.

J is TRBJ2-1 and V is TRBV24-1; TRBD2 matches at 8 bases. Germline loops: CDR1 KGHDR, CDR2 SFDVKD. The junction had 7 bases not matched to a gene; V was cut back by 3 bases and J by 4 bases. CDR3 length equals 16 residues. For the CDR3, the DNA is TGTGCCACCAGTGATGATAGCGGGAAGATTTACAATGAGCAGTTCTTC. Protein product: CATSDDSGKIYNEQFF.

This clone was seen a handful of times. The genes are TRBV27 and TRBJ2-7; a weak D match, TRBD1 (6 bases). Germline V gene sequence: CDR1 MNHEY, CDR2 SMNVEV (reference sequence). This CDR3 is built from 12 residues. V was shortened by 6 bases and J by 5 bases, with 11 bases between the two germline ends. CDR3 DNA: TGTGCCAGCAGCCCCACAGGGAACGAGCAGTACTTC. This translates into CASSPTGNEQYF.

This sequence joins TRBV6-4 and TRBJ1-6; no firm D call. The CDR3 sequence is 17 residues long. V was trimmed by 2 bases and J by 0 bases, leaving 11 bases between them. Germline V gene data show CDR1 as MRHNA and CDR2 as SNTAGT. The CDR3: CASSDPAHSSYNSPLHF. As DNA, the CDR3 is TGTGCCAGCAGTGACCCCGCCCATAGCTCCTATAATTCACCCCTCCACTTT.

This chain connects TRBV9 to TRBJ2-1; 8 bases agree with TRBD2. Per the germline V gene, CDR1 is SGDLS and CDR2 is YYNGEE. Trimming at V came to 5 bases and at J to 5 bases, leaving 9 bases not matched to a gene. CDR3 length: 15 amino acids. CDR3 nucleotides: TGTGCCAGCAGTCGTACGGGACTAGGGAACAATGAGCAGTTCTTC. It translates to CASSRTGLGNNEQFF.

This clone was counted once. The rearrangement joins TRBV7-9 to TRBJ1-2, with 9 bases lining up with TRBD1. Trimming at V came to 3 bases and at J to 5 bases, leaving 10 bases not matched to a gene. Germline V gene sequence: CDR1 SEHNR, CDR2 FQNEAQ (reference sequence). There are 16 residues in the CDR3. The CDR3: CASSFRTGATWYGYTF. The DNA for the CDR3 is TGTGCCAGCAGCTTTAGGACAGGGGCAACGTGGTATGGCTACACCTTC.

The chain recombines TRBV7-9 with TRBJ2-6; 7 bases match TRBD1. With 5 bases clipped from V and 2 bases from J, the junction kept 9 bases outside the gene matches. The germline V gene has CDR1 SEHNR and CDR2 FQNEAQ (reference sequence). This CDR3 has 17 amino acids. DNA of the CDR3: TGTGCCAGCAGCGGCCGGGACAGAGAACCTGGGGCCAACGTCCTGACTTTC. This translates into CASSGRDREPGANVLTF.

The chain has TRBV5-1 and TRBJ2-6; 8 positions agree with TRBD2. The CDR3 extends over 15 amino acids. From germline, CDR1 is SGHRS and CDR2 YFSETQ. The V gene end was trimmed by 5 bases and the J gene end by 1 base; junction bases not matched to a gene: 2. CDR3 sequence: CASRVAGSGANVLTF. In DNA, the CDR3 is TGCGCCAGCAGGGTAGCGGGATCTGGGGCCAACGTCCTGACTTTC.

V usage is TRBV7-8 and J usage is TRBJ2-7; the match to TRBD2 covers 8 bases. V shed 5 bases, J shed 13 bases, and the junction held 10 bases outside the gene matches. The CDR3 extends over 12 amino acids. Germline V gene data show CDR1 as SGHVS and CDR2 as FQNEAQ. CDR3 protein: CASSPRTSFIYF. CDR3 nucleotides: TGTGCCAGCAGCCCCAGGACTAGCTTTATTTACTTC.

This chain uses TRBV11-3 with TRBJ2-2; D is unresolved. The germline V and J ends were trimmed by 1 base and 0 bases, with 6 bases remaining between them. Germline V gene lookup returns CDR1 SGHNT and CDR2 YENEEA. CDR3 size: 15 residues. The CDR3 DNA follows: TGTGCCAGCAGCTTAGGGGCCGCGAACACCGGGGAGCTGTTTTTT. Translation gives CASSLGAANTGELFF. Combining the CDR3 with reference TRBV11-3 and TRBJ2-2 gives the whole variable domain EAGVVQSPRYKIIEKKQPVAFWCNPISGHNTLYWYLQNLGQGPELLIRYENEEAVDDSQLPKDRFSAERLKGVDSTLKIQPAELGDSAVYLCASSLGAANTGELFFGEGSRLTVL.

The chain uses TRBV11-3 and TRBJ2-2; 7 positions match TRBD2. The CDR3 spans 16 residues. The germline CDR1 and CDR2 sequences are SGHNT and YENEEA. The V gene end was trimmed by 4 bases and the J gene end by 6 bases; junction bases not matched to a gene: 11. The CDR3 sequence is CASSSPSGEVAGELFF. The CDR3 DNA follows: TGTGCCAGCAGCTCGCCGAGCGGGGAGGTAGCCGGGGAGCTGTTTTTT. Filled out from reference TRBV11-3 and TRBJ2-2, the complete variable domain reads EAGVVQSPRYKIIEKKQPVAFWCNPISGHNTLYWYLQNLGQGPELLIRYENEEAVDDSQLPKDRFSAERLKGVDSTLKIQPAELGDSAVYLCASSSPSGEVAGELFFGEGSRLTVL.

V and J are TRBV7-9 and TRBJ1-2; tentatively, D is TRBD1 (6 bases). V lost 0 bases and J lost 6, with 17 bases in between. Germline assignment: CDR1 SEHNR and CDR2 FQNEAQ (reference sequence). CDR3 length: 16 residues. The CDR3 loop is CASSLAAGGRLDGYTF. Written as DNA, the CDR3 is TGTGCCAGCAGCTTAGCGGCCGGGGGGCGCTTAGATGGCTACACCTTC.

The chain couples TRBV6-5 to TRBJ1-3, with D possibly being TRBD1 (6 bases). Germline CDR1 and CDR2: MNHEY and SVGAGI. The germline V and J ends were trimmed by 8 bases and 2 bases, with 10 bases remaining between them. The CDR3 consists of 13 residues. The CDR3: CASLQGTGNTIYF. The CDR3 nucleotides are TGTGCCAGCTTACAGGGAACTGGAAACACCATATATTTT.

The table lists this clone with a few counts. J is TRBJ2-7 and V is TRBV2, with 7 bases lining up with TRBD1. From germline, CDR1 is SNHLY and CDR2 FYNNEI. The CDR3 is made up of 15 amino acids. With 4 bases clipped from V and 2 bases from J, the junction kept 8 bases outside the gene matches. The CDR3 nucleotides are TGTGCCAGCAGTGGGATGAGGACAGGAGCCTACGAGCAGTACTTC. Translated, it gives CASSGMRTGAYEQYF. Supplemented by reference TRBV2 and TRBJ2-7, the full variable domain reads EPEVTQTPSHQVTQMGQEVILRCVPISNHLYFYWYRQILGQKVEFLVSFYNNEISEKSEIFDDQFSVERPDGSNFTLKIRSTKLEDSAMYFCASSGMRTGAYEQYFGPGTRLTVT.

V and J are TRBV7-6 and TRBJ2-1, with 11 bases lining up with TRBD2. CDR3 size: 15 residues. V lost 3 bases and J lost 8; bases outside the gene matches: 6. Germline CDR1 is SGHVS and CDR2 is FNYEAQ. CDR3 residues: CASSFGTSGLDEQFF. CDR3 bases: TGTGCCAGCAGCTTCGGGACTAGCGGCCTGGATGAGCAGTTCTTC.

The rearrangement links TRBV18 to TRBJ1-2, with D perhaps matching TRBD1 (6 bases). Germline values: CDR1 KGHSH, CDR2 LQKENI. V was cut by 3 bases and J by 2 bases, with 16 bases left in between. The CDR3 is 16 residues long. The CDR3 DNA follows: TGTGCCAGCTCACCGATACAGGGCCTAGAAAACTATGGCTACACCTTC. Amino acids: CASSPIQGLENYGYTF.

The chain recombines TRBV28 with TRBJ2-5; the D gene is possibly TRBD2 (5 bases). Germline V CDR1 and CDR2: MDHEN, SYDVKM. CDR3 size: 11 residues. Between the trimmed V and J ends, which lost 6 bases and 5 bases, there was a span of 7 bases. The CDR3 loop is CASSPGETQYF. The CDR3 DNA reads as TGTGCCAGCAGCCCGGGGGAGACCCAGTACTTC.

This clone was picked up a small number of times. This rearrangement joins TRBV29-1 to TRBJ1-1, with 9 bases lining up with TRBD1. The CDR3 consists of 12 residues. Germline loops: CDR1 SQVTM, CDR2 ANQGSEA. The junction had 3 bases not matched to a gene; V was cut back by 7 bases and J by 3 bases. The CDR3 DNA reads TGCAGCGCTGACAGGGGGGACACTGAAGCTTTCTTT. Protein: CSADRGDTEAFF.

The J gene is TRBJ2-6, the V gene TRBV4-3, with 9 bases identical to TRBD1. CDR1 LGHNA and CDR2 YSLEER come from the germline V gene. The CDR3 has 19 amino acids. V lost 0 bases and J lost 0; bases outside the gene matches: 6. The CDR3 region has the DNA TGCGCCAGCAGCCAAGAACTTCTGACAGGGGGCTCTGGGGCCAACGTCCTGACTTTC. Translation: CASSQELLTGGSGANVLTF.